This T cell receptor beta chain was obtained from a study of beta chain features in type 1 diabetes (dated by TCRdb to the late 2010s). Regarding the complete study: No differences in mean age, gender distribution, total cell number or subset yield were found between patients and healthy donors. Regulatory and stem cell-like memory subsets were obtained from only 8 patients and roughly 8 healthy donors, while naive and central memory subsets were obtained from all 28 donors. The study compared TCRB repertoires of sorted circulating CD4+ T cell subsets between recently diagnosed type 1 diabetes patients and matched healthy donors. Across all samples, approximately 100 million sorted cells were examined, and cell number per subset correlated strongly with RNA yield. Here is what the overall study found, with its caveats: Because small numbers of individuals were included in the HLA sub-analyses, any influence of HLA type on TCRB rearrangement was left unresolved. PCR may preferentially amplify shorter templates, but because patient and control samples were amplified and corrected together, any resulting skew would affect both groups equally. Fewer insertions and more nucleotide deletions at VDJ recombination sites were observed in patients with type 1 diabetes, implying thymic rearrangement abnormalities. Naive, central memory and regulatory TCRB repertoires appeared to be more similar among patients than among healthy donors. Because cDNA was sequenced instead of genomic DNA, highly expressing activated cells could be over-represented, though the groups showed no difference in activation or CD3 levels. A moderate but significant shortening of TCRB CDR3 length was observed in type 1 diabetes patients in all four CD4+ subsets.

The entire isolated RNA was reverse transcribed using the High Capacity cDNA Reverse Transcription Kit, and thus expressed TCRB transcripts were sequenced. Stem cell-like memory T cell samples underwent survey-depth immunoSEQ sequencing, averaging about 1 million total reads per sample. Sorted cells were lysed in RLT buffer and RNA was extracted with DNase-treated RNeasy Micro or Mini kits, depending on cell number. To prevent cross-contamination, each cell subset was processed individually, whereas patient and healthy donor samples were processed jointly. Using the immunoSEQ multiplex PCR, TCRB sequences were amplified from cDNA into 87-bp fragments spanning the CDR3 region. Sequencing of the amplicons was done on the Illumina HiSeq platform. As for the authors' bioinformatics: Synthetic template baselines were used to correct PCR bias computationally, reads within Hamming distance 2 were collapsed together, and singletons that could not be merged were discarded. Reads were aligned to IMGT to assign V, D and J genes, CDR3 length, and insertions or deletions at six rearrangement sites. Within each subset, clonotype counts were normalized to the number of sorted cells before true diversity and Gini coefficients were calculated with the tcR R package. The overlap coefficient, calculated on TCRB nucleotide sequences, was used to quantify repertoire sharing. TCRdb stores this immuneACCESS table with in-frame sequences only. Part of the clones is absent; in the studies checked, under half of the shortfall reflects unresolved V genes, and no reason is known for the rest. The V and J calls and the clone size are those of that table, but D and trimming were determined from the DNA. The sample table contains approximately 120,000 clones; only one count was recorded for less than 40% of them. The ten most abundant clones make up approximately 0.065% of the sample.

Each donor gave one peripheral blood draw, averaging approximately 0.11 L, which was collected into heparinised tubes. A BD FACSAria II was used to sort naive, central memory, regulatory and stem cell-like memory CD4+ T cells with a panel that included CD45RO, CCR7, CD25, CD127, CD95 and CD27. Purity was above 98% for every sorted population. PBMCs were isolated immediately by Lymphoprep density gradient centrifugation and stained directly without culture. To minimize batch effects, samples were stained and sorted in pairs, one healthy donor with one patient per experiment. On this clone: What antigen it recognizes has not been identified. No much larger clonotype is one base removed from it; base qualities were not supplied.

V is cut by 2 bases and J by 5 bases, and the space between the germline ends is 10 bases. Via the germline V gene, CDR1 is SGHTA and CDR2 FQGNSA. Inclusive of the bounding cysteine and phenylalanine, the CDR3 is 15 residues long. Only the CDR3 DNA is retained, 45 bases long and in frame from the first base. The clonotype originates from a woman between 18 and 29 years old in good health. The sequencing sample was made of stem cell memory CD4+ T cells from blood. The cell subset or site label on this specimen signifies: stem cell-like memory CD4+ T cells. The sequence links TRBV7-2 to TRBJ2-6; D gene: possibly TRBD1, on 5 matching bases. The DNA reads TGTGCCAGCAGCTTACTCTCAGGGTGGGCCAACGTCCTGACTTTC. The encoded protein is CASSLLSGWANVLTF.